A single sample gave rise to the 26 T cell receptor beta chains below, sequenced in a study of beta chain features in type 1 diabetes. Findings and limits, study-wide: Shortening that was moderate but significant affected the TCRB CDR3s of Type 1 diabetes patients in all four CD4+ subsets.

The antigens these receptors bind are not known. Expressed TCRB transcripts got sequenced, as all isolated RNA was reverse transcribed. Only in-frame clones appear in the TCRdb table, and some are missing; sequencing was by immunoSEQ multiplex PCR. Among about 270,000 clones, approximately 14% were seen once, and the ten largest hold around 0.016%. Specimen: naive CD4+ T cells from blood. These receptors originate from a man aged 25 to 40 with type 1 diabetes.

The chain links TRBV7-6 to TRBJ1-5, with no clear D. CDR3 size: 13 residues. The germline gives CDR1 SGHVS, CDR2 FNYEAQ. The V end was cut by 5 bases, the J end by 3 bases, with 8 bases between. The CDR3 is CASSGSVNQPQHF. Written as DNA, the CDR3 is TGTGCCAGCAGCGGCAGTGTCAATCAGCCCCAGCATTTT.

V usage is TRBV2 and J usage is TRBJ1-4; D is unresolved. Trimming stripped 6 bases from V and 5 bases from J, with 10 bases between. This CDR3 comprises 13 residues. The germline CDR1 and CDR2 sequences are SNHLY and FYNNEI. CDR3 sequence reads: CASRRRENEKLFF. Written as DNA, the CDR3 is TGTGCCAGCAGGAGAAGGGAGAATGAAAAACTGTTTTTT.

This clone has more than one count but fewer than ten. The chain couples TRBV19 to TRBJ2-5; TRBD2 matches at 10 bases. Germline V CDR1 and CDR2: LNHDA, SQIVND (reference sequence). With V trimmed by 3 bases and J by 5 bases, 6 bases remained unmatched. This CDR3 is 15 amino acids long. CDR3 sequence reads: CASSISGRAGETQYF. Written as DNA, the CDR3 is TGTGCCAGTAGTATCAGCGGGAGGGCCGGCGAGACCCAGTACTTC.

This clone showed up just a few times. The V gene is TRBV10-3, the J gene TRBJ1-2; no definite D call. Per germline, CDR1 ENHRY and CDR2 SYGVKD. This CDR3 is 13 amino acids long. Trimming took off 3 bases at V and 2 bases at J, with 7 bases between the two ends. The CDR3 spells CAISDFPNYGYTF. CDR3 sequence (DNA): TGTGCCATCAGTGATTTCCCGAACTATGGCTACACCTTC.

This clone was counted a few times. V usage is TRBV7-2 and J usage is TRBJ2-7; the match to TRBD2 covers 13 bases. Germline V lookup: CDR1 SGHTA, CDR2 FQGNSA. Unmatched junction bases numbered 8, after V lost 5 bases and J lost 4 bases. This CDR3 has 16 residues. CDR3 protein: CASSAQLAGGPYEQYF. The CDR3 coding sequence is TGTGCCAGCAGCGCTCAACTAGCGGGAGGGCCTTACGAGCAGTACTTC.

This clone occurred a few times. CDR3 loop: CASSSSQGETQYF. In DNA form, the CDR3 reads TGTGCCAGCAGCAGCTCACAGGGAGAGACCCAGTACTTC. The V call is TRBV28, the J call TRBJ2-5; D is perhaps TRBD1 (6 bases). The CDR3 totals 13 residues. The V gene's germline CDR1 is MDHEN and CDR2 SYDVKM. Deletions cut 6 bases from V and 4 bases from J, with 12 bases between.

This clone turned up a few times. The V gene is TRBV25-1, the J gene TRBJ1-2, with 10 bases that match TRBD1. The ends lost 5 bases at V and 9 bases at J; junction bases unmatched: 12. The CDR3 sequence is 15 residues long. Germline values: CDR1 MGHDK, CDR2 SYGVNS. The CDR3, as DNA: TGTGCCAGCAGTATAGGAGGGGACAGGGGAGTGAGCTACACCTTC. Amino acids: CASSIGGDRGVSYTF.

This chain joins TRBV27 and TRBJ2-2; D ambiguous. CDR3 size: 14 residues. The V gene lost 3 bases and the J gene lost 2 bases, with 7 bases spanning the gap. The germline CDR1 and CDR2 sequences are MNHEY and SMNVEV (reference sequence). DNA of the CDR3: TGTGCCAGCAGTTTCTCCAGAAACACCGGGGAGCTGTTTTTT. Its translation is CASSFSRNTGELFF.

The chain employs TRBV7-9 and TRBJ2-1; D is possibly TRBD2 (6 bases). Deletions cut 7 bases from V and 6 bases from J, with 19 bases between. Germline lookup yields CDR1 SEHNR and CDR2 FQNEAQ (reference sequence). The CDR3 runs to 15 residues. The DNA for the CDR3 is TGTGCCAGCACCCAAACCGGGTTCGGGGGCAATGAGCAGTTCTTC. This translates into CASTQTGFGGNEQFF. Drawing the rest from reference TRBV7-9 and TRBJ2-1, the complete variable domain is DTGVSQNPRHKITKRGQNVTFRCDPISEHNRLYWYRQTLGQGPEFLTYFQNEAQLEKSRLLSDRFSAERPKGSFSTLEIQRTEQGDSAMYLCASTQTGFGGNEQFFGPGTRLTVL.

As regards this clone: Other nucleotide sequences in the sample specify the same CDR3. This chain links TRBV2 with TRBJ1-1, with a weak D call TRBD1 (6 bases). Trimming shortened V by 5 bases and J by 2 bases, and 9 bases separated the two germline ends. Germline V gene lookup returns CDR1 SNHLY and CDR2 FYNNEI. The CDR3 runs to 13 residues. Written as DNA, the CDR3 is TGTGCCAGCAGTCTACAGGGAAACACTGAAGCTTTCTTT. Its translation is CASSLQGNTEAFF. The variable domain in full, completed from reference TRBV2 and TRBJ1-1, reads EPEVTQTPSHQVTQMGQEVILRCVPISNHLYFYWYRQILGQKVEFLVSFYNNEISEKSEIFDDQFSVERPDGSNFTLKIRSTKLEDSAMYFCASSLQGNTEAFFGQGTRLTVV.

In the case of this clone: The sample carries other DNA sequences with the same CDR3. CDR3 sequence reads: CASTSSYEQYF. The CDR3 nucleotides read TGTGCCAGCACCTCCTCCTACGAGCAGTACTTC. The chain is built from TRBV28 and TRBJ2-7; D not resolved. V lost 7 bases, J lost 0 bases, and 4 bases lay in between. This CDR3 has 11 amino acids. CDR1 is MDHEN and CDR2 is SYDVKM in the germline V gene.

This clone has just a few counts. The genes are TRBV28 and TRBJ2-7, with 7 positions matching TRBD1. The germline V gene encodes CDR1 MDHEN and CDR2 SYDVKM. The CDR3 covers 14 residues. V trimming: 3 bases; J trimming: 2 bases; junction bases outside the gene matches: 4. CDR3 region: CASSFRQGAYEQYF. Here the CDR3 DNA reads TGTGCCAGCAGTTTTCGCCAGGGGGCCTACGAGCAGTACTTC.

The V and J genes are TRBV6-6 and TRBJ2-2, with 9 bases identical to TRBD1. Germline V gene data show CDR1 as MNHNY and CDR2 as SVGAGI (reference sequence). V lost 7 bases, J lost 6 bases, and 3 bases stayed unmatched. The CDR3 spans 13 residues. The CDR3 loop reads CASIQGAAGELFF. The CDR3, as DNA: TGTGCCAGCATACAGGGGGCAGCCGGGGAGCTGTTTTTT.

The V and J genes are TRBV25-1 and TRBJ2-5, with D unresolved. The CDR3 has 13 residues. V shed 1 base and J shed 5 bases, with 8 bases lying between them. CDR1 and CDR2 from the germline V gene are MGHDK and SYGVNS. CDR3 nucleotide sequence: TGTGCCAGCAGTGAATCCGGGTACGAGACCCAGTACTTC. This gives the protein CASSESGYETQYF. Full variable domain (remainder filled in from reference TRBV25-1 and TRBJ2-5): EADIYQTPRYLVIGTGKKITLECSQTMGHDKMYWYQQDPGMELHLIHYSYGVNSTEKGDLSSESTVSRIRTEHFPLTLESARPSHTSQYLCASSESGYETQYFGPGTRLLVL.

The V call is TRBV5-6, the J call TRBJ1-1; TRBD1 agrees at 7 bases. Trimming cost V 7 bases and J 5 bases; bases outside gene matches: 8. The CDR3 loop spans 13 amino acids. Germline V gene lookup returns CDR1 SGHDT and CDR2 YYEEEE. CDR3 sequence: CASLPRGRTEAFF. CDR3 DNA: TGTGCCAGCCTTCCAAGGGGGCGGACTGAAGCTTTCTTT.

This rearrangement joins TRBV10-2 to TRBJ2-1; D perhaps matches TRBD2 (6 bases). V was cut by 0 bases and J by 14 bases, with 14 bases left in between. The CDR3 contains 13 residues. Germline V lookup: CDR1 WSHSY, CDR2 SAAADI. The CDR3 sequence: CASSESILTSEFF. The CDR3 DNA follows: TGCGCCAGCAGTGAGTCGATCTTGACTAGTGAGTTCTTC.

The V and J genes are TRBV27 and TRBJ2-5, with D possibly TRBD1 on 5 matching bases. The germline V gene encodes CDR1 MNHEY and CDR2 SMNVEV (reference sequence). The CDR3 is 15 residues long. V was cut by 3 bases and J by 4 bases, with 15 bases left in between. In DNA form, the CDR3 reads TGTGCCAGCAGTTTCAGGGATCCTAGGGGAGAGACCCAGTACTTC. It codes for CASSFRDPRGETQYF.

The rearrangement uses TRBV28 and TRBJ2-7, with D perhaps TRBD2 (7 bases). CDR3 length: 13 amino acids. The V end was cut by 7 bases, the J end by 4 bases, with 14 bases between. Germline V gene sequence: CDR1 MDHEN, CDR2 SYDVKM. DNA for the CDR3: TGTGCCAGCATCGTCGGGGGGCGGTACGAGCAGTACTTC. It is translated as CASIVGGRYEQYF.

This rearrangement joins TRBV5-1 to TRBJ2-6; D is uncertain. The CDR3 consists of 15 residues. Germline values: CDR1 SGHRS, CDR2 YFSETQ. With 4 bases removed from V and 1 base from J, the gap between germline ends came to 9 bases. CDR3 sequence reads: CASSPDNSGANVLTF. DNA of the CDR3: TGCGCCAGCAGCCCCGACAATTCTGGGGCCAACGTCCTGACTTTC.

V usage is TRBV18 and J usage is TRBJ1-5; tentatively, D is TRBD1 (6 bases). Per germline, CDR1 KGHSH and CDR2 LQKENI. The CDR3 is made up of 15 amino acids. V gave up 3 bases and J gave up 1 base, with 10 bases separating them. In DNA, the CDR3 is TGTGCCAGCTCACCCCAAGGACAGAGCAATCAGCCCCAGCATTTT. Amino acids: CASSPQGQSNQPQHF.

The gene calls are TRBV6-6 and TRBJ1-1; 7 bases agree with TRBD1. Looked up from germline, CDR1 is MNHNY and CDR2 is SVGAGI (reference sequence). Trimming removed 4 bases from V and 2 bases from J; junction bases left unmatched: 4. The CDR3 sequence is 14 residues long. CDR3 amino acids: CASSSGTDNTEAFF. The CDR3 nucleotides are TGTGCCAGCAGTTCCGGGACAGATAACACTGAAGCTTTCTTT.

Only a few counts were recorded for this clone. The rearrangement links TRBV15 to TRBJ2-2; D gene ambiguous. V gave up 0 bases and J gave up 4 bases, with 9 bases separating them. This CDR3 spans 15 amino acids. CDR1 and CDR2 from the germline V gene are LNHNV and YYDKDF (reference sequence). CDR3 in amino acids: CATSRDPPGTGELFF. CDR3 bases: TGTGCCACCAGCAGAGATCCCCCAGGCACCGGGGAGCTGTTTTTT.

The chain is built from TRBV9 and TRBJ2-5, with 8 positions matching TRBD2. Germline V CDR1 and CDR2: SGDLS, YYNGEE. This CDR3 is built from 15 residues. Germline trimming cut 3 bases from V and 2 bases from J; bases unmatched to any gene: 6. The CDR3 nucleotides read TGTGCCAGCAGCGGCCCAGCGGGAGCGCAAGAGACCCAGTACTTC. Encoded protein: CASSGPAGAQETQYF.

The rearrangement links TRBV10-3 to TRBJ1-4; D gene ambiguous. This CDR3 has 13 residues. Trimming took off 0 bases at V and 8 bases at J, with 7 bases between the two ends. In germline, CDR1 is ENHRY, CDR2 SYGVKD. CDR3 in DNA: TGTGCCATCAGTGAGTCGGGCGGGGAAAAACTGTTTTTT. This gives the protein CAISESGGEKLFF.

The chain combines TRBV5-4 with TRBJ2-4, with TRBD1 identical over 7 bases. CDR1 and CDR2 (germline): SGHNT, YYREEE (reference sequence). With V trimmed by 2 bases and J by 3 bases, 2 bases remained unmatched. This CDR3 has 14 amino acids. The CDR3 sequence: CASSLGQDKNIQYF. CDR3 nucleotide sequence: TGTGCCAGCAGCTTAGGACAGGACAAAAACATTCAGTACTTC.

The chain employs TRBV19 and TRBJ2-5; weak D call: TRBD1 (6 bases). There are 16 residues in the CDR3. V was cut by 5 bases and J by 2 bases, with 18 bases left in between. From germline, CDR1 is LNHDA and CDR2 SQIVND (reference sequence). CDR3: CASSPLPGQRQETQYF. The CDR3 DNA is TGTGCCAGTAGTCCGCTTCCGGGACAAAGACAAGAGACCCAGTACTTC.